This entry concerns a single TCR beta chain. As processed by the authors: Reference gene primer amplification in the assay estimated nucleated cell counts. Assay used: immunoSEQ multiplex PCR; TCRdb lists only in-frame clones, some missing. The V and J calls and clone size come from that table; D and trimming were worked out from the DNA. The sample includes fewer than 60,000 clones, about four fifths of them seen just once. This record comes from a study of blood T cell repertoires in COVID-19. Study context: Sites across the United States, Italy and Spain contributed samples from acute and convalescent COVID-19. PBMCs, B-cell-depleted T cells, or T cells were the source of the cDNA or gDNA that made up the material.

The J segment lost 4 bases and the V segment lost 6 bases, leaving 6 bases of the junction unmatched. Germline CDR1 reads SNHLY; CDR2 reads FYNNEI. CDR3 length: 14 amino acids. The chain recombines TRBV2 with TRBJ1-1, with 9 nucleotides matching TRBD1. The specimen was peripheral blood. This receptor was taken from a human donor in a cohort sampled during active COVID-19. This CDR3 is CASSRQGVITEAFF. CDR3 sequence (DNA): TGTGCCAGCAGCCGACAGGGGGTAATCACTGAAGCTTTCTTT.